This T cell receptor (beta chain) was recovered during a study of STAT3 mutations in large granular lymphocyte leukemia. This clone was counted once. Its antigen is unknown. Measured with immunoSEQ multiplex PCR; TCRdb has only the in-frame clones, and not every one. The sample contains about 9,300 clones, roughly 90% of which appear only once. The ends lost 2 bases at V and 7 bases at J; junction bases unmatched: 4. This CDR3 region has 15 residues. From germline, CDR1 is LGHNA and CDR2 YNFKEQ. Study-wide results and limits: Treatment regimens differed across patients between samplings. At least one immunodominant TCR beta clonotype appeared in every T-cell large granular lymphocyte leukemia patient.

The sequence derives from an elderly man with T-cell large granular lymphocyte leukemia. Some clones in this sample may be carry-over from other donors' samples. The specimen was peripheral blood mononuclear cells. The chain couples TRBV4-2 to TRBJ2-3; 12 bases align to TRBD2. The CDR3 protein is CASSQLLAGGNTQYF. The DNA of the CDR3 is TGTGCCAGCAGCCAATTACTAGCGGGGGGAAATACGCAGTATTTT.